The clone carrying this T cell receptor (beta chain) was observed a handful of times. Distinct nucleotide sequences in the sample also encode this CDR3. V gave up 1 base and J gave up 8 bases; unmatched junction bases: 4. CDR1 MNHNS and CDR2 SASEGT come from the germline V gene. The CDR3 is 13 amino acids. The source of the sample is a study of blood T cell repertoires in COVID-19. Overall study: Material from acute and convalescent COVID-19 was sourced from the United States, Italy and Spain. T cells, B-cell-depleted T cells, or PBMCs provided the cDNA or gDNA that served as material.

Assay used: immunoSEQ multiplex PCR; TCRdb lists only in-frame clones, some missing. This sample yields over 85,000 clones, of which less than 75% are seen a single time; over 6% belongs to the top ten. The sequencing sample was made of peripheral blood. The rearrangement joins TRBV6-1 to TRBJ1-2, with 7 bases aligning to TRBD1. The receptor comes from a woman between 55 and 75 years old with acute or convalescent COVID-19. CDR3: CASSEGTGVGYTF. For the CDR3, the DNA is TGTGCCAGCAGTGAAGGAACAGGGGTAGGCTACACCTTC.